One sample yielded the 14 T cell receptor beta chains listed below, sequenced in a study of vaccination effects on CD4 cells after COVID-19. These receptors are not linked to any known antigen. Method: immunoSEQ multiplex PCR; TCRdb's copy keeps in-frame clones and lacks some. This sample carries tens of thousands of clones, 65% to 80% of them seen once, and the ten largest clones take over 4.5%. CD4+ T cells were isolated after 10 days of culture. Specimen: CD4+ T cells from PBMCs cultured without peptide, collected before COVID-19 vaccination. All receptors derive from a human donor who received a COVID-19 vaccine.

The rearrangement links TRBV18 to TRBJ2-6; D is ambiguous. Trimming removed 0 bases at V and 2 bases at J, with 8 bases between. The CDR3 is 16 residues long. Per germline, CDR1 KGHSH and CDR2 LQKENI. This CDR3 is CASSPPLGAGANVLTF. Written as DNA, the CDR3 is TGTGCCAGCTCACCACCCTTAGGAGCTGGGGCCAACGTCCTGACTTTC.

The chain employs TRBV18 and TRBJ2-6, with a possible D match to TRBD1 (5 bases). V lost 4 bases and J 0 bases, leaving 16 bases between the germline ends. The CDR3 extends over 18 amino acids. The V gene's germline CDR1 is KGHSH and CDR2 LQKENI. CDR3 sequence (DNA): TGTGCCAGCTCACGGACGTTAACGACAGTCTCTGGGGCCAACGTCCTGACTTTC. It codes for CASSRTLTTVSGANVLTF.

This chain connects TRBV27 to TRBJ2-2, with D perhaps TRBD2 (5 bases). The CDR3 contains 14 residues. The germline V gene encodes CDR1 MNHEY and CDR2 SMNVEV (reference sequence). Between the trimmed V and J ends, which lost 2 bases and 5 bases, there was a span of 9 bases. CDR3 amino acids: CASSLVGETGELFF. The CDR3 region has the DNA TGTGCCAGCAGTTTAGTCGGGGAAACCGGGGAGCTGTTTTTT.

J is TRBJ1-1 and V is TRBV6-2 or TRBV6-3, with 7 bases aligning to TRBD1. V lost 0 bases to trimming and J lost 1 base; unmatched junction nucleotides: 8. Germline CDR1 reads MNHEY; CDR2 reads SVGEGT. The CDR3 is 17 amino acids. The CDR3 protein is CASSYSQGGQENTEAFF. CDR3 sequence (DNA): TGTGCCAGCAGTTACTCCCAGGGAGGACAGGAGAACACTGAAGCTTTCTTT.

The chain links TRBV11-2 to TRBJ1-1; no clear D. V was pared by 0 bases and J by 0 bases, with 8 bases between. Looked up from germline, CDR1 is SGHAT and CDR2 is FQNNGV. The CDR3 has 15 amino acids. The CDR3 loop reads CASSLESGMNTEAFF. CDR3 coding DNA: TGTGCCAGCAGCTTAGAGTCAGGTATGAACACTGAAGCTTTCTTT.

The CDR3 reads CASSRQGAGTEAFF. The CDR3 region has the DNA TGTGCCAGCAGTCGCCAGGGGGCAGGGACTGAAGCTTTCTTT. This sequence joins TRBV28 and TRBJ1-1; 8 bases are a match to TRBD1. The trim removed 5 bases at V and 5 bases at J, leaving 7 bases unmatched. This CDR3 contains 14 residues. The germline CDR1 and CDR2 sequences are MDHEN and SYDVKM.

The chain employs TRBV27 and TRBJ1-4; 7 nucleotides agree with TRBD1. V trimming: 5 bases; J trimming: 5 bases; junction bases outside the gene matches: 11. Germline V lookup: CDR1 MNHEY, CDR2 SMNVEV (reference sequence). The CDR3 runs to 16 residues. This chain's CDR3 is CASSIRQGRKNEKLFF. The CDR3 nucleotides read TGTGCCAGCAGTATCCGACAGGGACGGAAAAATGAAAAACTGTTTTTT.

This clone was observed a handful of times. The chain links TRBV19 to TRBJ2-2; D is perhaps TRBD2 (5 bases). This CDR3 comprises 16 residues. Germline lookup yields CDR1 LNHDA and CDR2 SQIVND (reference sequence). V was shortened by 9 bases and J by 4 bases, with 21 bases between the two germline ends. In DNA, the CDR3 is TGTGCCAGCCATCGCTTGGCGGGCTCAGGCACCGGGGAGCTGTTTTTT. It specifies CASHRLAGSGTGELFF.

The V and J genes are TRBV6-5 and TRBJ2-7; 9 bases match TRBD2. V was clipped by 7 bases and J by 2 bases; unmatched bases: 9. The CDR3 loop spans 15 amino acids. Germline values: CDR1 MNHEY, CDR2 SVGAGI. The CDR3 reads CASIPLAGETYEQYF. DNA of the CDR3: TGTGCCAGCATTCCCTTAGCGGGAGAAACCTACGAGCAGTACTTC.

The sample holds one count of this clone. V and J are TRBV11-2 and TRBJ2-5; no clear D gene. CDR3 length equals 15 residues. Germline V gives CDR1 SGHAT, CDR2 FQNNGV. Trimming left V 4 bases short and J 5 bases short, with 17 bases between. DNA for the CDR3: TGTGCCAGCAGCTCGTCGCTAGGACGCCATGAGACCCAGTACTTC. As protein: CASSSSLGRHETQYF.

The chain joins TRBV4-1 to TRBJ1-1; D may be TRBD1 (6 bases). V dropped 4 bases and J dropped 3 bases, with 18 bases sitting between them. Per the germline V gene, CDR1 is MGHRA and CDR2 is YSYEKL. The CDR3 consists of 16 residues. CDR3 sequence: CASSRRGWGADTEAFF. As DNA, the CDR3 is TGCGCCAGCAGCCGAAGGGGCTGGGGGGCTGACACTGAAGCTTTCTTT.

The chain recombines TRBV5-1 with TRBJ2-2; D tentatively reads TRBD1 or TRBD2 (7 bases each). Germline V CDR1 and CDR2: SGHRS, YFSETQ. This CDR3 has 17 residues. V lost 1 base to trimming and J lost 0 bases, with 13 bases between them. In DNA form, the CDR3 reads TGCGCCAGCAGCTTGTGGGGGGGACAGACGAACACCGGGGAGCTGTTTTTT. As protein: CASSLWGGQTNTGELFF.

V usage is TRBV6-5 and J usage is TRBJ1-2; TRBD1 matches 7 bases. The CDR3 has 13 residues. The ends lost 2 bases at V and 4 bases at J; junction bases unmatched: 1. CDR1 and CDR2 from the germline V gene are MNHEY and SVGAGI. The CDR3 DNA sequence: TGTGCCAGCAGTTACGGACAGGTCTATGGCTACACCTTC. Amino acids: CASSYGQVYGYTF.

The chain carries TRBV20-1 and TRBJ1-1; a possible D gene is TRBD1 (5 bases). From germline, CDR1 is DFQATT and CDR2 SNEGSKA (reference sequence). V dropped 5 bases and J dropped 7 bases, with 11 bases sitting between them. This CDR3 has 11 residues. This CDR3 reads CSAPKGNEAFF. CDR3 DNA: TGCAGTGCTCCGAAGGGGAATGAAGCTTTCTTT.